One sample yielded the 14 T cell receptor beta chains listed below, sequenced in a study of T cell clusters in autoimmune cytopenias (dated 2019 in TCRdb). TCRdb shows the sequencer as Illumina MiSeq. Multiplex PCR with a touch-down protocol amplified TRB rearrangements, with the TRB-A and TRB-B primer pools combined in a single tube. Through TCRdb reprocessing, the reads give one entry per CDR3 protein sequence; DNA is omitted. The sample's table covers about 9,500 distinct CDR3 sequences. Jointly, the top ten make up around a tenth of the sample. Per sample, approximately 270 ng of peripheral blood genomic DNA, 30,000 to 40,000 genome equivalents, was used for TRB amplification. The sample taken for sequencing was peripheral blood. The receptors shown here come from a human donor with an autoimmune cytopenia or autoimmune hepatitis (not recorded which).

V is TRBV5-6 and J is TRBJ1-1; TCRdb's assignment of TRBD1 cannot be checked, as there is no DNA. The CDR3 contains 16 residues. Germline V lookup: CDR1 SGHDT, CDR2 YYEEEE. CDR3 sequence reads: CASSSRHLGLNTEAFF.

The genes are TRBV27 and TRBJ1-5. The CDR3 contains 15 residues. Germline assignment: CDR1 MNHEY and CDR2 SMNVEV (reference sequence). This CDR3 reads CASSEARTFNQPQHF.

The V call is TRBV7-2, the J call TRBJ2-1; the D call of TRBD2 rests on TCRdb alone, since no DNA is present to check it. The CDR3 runs 14 residues. Germline lookup yields CDR1 SGHTA and CDR2 FQGNSA. This CDR3 is CASRVRGGWDEQFF.

This CDR3 is CATSKGRTNGYTF. The rearrangement uses TRBV15 and TRBJ1-2. The CDR3 covers 13 residues. Germline loops: CDR1 LNHNV, CDR2 YYDKDF (reference sequence). Looking up the rest from reference TRBV15 and TRBJ1-2 gives the full variable domain: DAMVIQNPRYQVTQFGKPVTLSCSQTLNHNVMYWYQQKSSQAPKLLFHYYDKDFNNEADTPDNFQSRRPNTSFCFLDIRSPGLGDTAMYLCATSKGRTNGYTFGSGTRLTVV.

J is TRBJ1-2 and V is TRBV6-1; TCRdb designates TRBD1, a call that cannot be tested without DNA. CDR1 is MNHNS, CDR2 SASEGT, per germline. The CDR3 is 11 amino acids. This CDR3 reads CACGTSYGYTF.

The J gene is TRBJ1-5, the V gene TRBV20-1. Germline CDR1 reads DFQATT; CDR2 reads SNEGSKA (reference sequence). This CDR3 has 13 amino acids. This CDR3 is CSANGGSNQPQHF.

The chain is built from TRBV20-1 and TRBJ2-1; checking the TCRdb D call of TRBD2 is not possible without DNA. The CDR3 spans 14 residues. The germline V gene has CDR1 DFQATT and CDR2 SNEGSKA (reference sequence). The CDR3 here is CSAGLAGTYNEQFF.

The chain's CDR3 is CASSFYRGTGELFF. V gene TRBV11-2 combines with J gene TRBJ2-2; without DNA, the TCRdb call of TRBD2 cannot be checked. CDR3 length equals 14 residues. The germline gives CDR1 SGHAT, CDR2 FQNNGV.

This clonotype is medium-sized by frequency. The V gene is TRBV6-2 or TRBV6-3, the J gene TRBJ2-7; TCRdb designates TRBD1, a call that cannot be tested without DNA. This CDR3 has 16 amino acids. Germline loops: CDR1 MNHEY, CDR2 SVGEGT. CDR3 loop: CASSYDSGPHSYEQYF.

In terms of frequency, this clonotype is medium-sized. The J gene is TRBJ2-1, the V gene TRBV13; TCRdb reports TRBD2, a call that lacks DNA to check it against. Germline V gene lookup returns CDR1 PRHDT and CDR2 FYEKMQ (reference sequence). The CDR3 is 15 amino acids. The CDR3 spells CASSLYSGGNNEQFF.

The chain recombines TRBV6-2 or TRBV6-3 with TRBJ2-1. Germline values: CDR1 MNHEY, CDR2 SVGEGT. The CDR3 has 13 residues. This CDR3 is CASSPFELNEQFF.

This chain joins TRBV6-6 and TRBJ1-1; TCRdb's D call, TRBD1, is unchecked because there is no DNA. Germline assignment: CDR1 MNHNY and CDR2 SVGAGI (reference sequence). There are 15 residues in the CDR3. CDR3 sequence: CASSPRGSQYTEAFF.

The chain recombines TRBV5-1 with TRBJ2-5; TCRdb reports TRBD2, a call that lacks DNA to check it against. Germline V gives CDR1 SGHRS, CDR2 YFSETQ. This CDR3 contains 19 residues. CDR3 loop: CASSLGNSGASGGQETQYF.

J is TRBJ1-1 and V is TRBV18; TCRdb returns TRBD1, unconfirmable since there is no DNA. The V gene's germline CDR1 is KGHSH and CDR2 LQKENI. The CDR3 has 13 residues. The CDR3 region is CASSPVRDGEAFF.